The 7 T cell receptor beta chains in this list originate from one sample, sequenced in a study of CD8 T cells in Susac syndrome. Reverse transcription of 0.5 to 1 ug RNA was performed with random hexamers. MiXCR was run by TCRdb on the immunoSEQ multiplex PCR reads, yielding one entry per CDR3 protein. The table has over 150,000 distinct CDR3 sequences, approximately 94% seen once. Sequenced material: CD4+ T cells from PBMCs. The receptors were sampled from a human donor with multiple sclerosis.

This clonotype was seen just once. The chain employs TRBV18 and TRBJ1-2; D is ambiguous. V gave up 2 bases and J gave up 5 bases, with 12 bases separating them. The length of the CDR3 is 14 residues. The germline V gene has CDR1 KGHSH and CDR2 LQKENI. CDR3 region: CASSPDTMGYGYTF. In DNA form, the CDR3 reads TGTGCCAGCTCACCAGACACGATGGGTTATGGCTACACCTTC.

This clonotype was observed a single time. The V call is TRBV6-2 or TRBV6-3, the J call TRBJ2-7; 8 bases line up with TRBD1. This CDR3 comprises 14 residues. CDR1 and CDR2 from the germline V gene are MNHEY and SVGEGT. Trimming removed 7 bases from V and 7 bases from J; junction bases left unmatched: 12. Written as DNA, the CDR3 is TGTGCCAGCACCTCAGGGGGCGCGATTCGGGAGCAGTACTTC. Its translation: CASTSGGAIREQYF.

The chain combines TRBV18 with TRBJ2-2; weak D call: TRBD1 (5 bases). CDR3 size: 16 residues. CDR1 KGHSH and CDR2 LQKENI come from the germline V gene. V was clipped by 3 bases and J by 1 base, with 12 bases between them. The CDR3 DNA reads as TGTGCCAGCTCACCGGAAGGGGCCATGAACACCGGGGAGCTGTTTTTT. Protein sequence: CASSPEGAMNTGELFF. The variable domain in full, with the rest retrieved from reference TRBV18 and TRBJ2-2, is NAGVMQNPRHLVRRRGQEARLRCSPMKGHSHVYWYRQLPEEGLKFMVYLQKENIIDESGMPKERFSAEFPKEGPSILRIQQVVRGDSAAYFCASSPEGAMNTGELFFGEGSRLTVL.

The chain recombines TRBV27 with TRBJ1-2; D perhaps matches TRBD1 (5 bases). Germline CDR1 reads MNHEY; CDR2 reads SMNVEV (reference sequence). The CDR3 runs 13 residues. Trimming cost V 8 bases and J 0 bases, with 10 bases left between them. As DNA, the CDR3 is TGTGCCAGCTGGGGCAGTACTAACTATGGCTACACCTTC. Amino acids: CASWGSTNYGYTF.

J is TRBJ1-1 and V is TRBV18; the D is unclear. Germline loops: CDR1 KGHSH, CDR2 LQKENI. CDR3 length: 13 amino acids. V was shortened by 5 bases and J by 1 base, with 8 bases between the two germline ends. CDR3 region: CASSTYKNTEAFF. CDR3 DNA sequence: TGTGCCAGCTCAACTTACAAGAACACTGAAGCTTTCTTT.

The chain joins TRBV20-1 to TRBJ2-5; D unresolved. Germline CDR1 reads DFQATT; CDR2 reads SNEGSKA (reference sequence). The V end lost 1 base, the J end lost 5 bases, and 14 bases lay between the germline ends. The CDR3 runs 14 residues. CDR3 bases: TGCAGTGCTAGAGTCTCTAGTAGGTTGGAGACCCAGTACTTC. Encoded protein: CSARVSSRLETQYF.

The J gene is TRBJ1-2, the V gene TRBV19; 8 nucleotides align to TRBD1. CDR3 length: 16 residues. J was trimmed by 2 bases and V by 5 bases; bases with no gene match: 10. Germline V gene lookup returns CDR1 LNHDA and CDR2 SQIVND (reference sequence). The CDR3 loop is CASSLRWDRPNYGYTF. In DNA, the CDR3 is TGTGCCAGTAGTCTCAGATGGGACAGGCCGAACTATGGCTACACCTTC. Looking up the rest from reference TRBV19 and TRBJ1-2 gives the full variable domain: DGGITQSPKYLFRKEGQNVTLSCEQNLNHDAMYWYRQDPGQGLRLIYYSQIVNDFQKGDIAEGYSVSREKKESFPLTVTSAQKNPTAFYLCASSLRWDRPNYGYTFGSGTRLTVV.